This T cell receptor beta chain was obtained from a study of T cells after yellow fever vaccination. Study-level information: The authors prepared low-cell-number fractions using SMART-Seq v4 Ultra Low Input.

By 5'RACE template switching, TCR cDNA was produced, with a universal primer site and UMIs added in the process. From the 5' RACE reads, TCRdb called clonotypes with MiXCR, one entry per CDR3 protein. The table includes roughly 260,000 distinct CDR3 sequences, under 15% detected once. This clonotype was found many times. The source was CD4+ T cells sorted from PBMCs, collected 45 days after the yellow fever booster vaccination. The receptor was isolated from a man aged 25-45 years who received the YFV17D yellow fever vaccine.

In nucleotides, the CDR3 is TGCAGTGCTAGCAGCGGAGCCCACAATGAGCAGTTCTTC. This gives the protein CSASSGAHNEQFF. This chain joins TRBV20-1 and TRBJ2-1; perhaps TRBD2 as D (5 bases). Per germline, CDR1 DFQATT and CDR2 SNEGSKA (reference sequence). This CDR3 has 13 residues. The V end lost 3 bases, the J end lost 5 bases, and 11 bases lay between the germline ends.